Each of the 8 T cell receptor beta chains below was sequenced from the same sample in a study of blood T cells in healthy people across ages. The authors ran a second PCR of about 7 to 11 cycles using a sample-barcoded 5' primer and a J-beta primer mix. MiXCR, applied by TCRdb to the 5' RACE reads, yields one record per CDR3 protein. Among about 580,000 distinct CDR3 sequences, less than 60% were seen once, and the ten largest hold 20% to 25%. Sequencing input: blood. These receptors were obtained from an elderly man in good health.

The chain links TRBV5-1 to TRBJ2-5, with TRBD1 matching 7 bases. J was trimmed by 1 base and V by 3 bases; bases with no gene match: 3. The CDR3 covers 14 residues. Germline CDR1 is SGHRS and CDR2 is YFSETQ. Here the CDR3 DNA reads TGCGCCAGCAGCTCGGGACAGCCCCAAGAGACCCAGTACTTC. Protein sequence: CASSSGQPQETQYF.

This clonotype was seen at least ten times. The gene calls are TRBV6-5 and TRBJ2-1; 7 bases fit TRBD1. Per germline, CDR1 MNHEY and CDR2 SVGAGI. This CDR3 is built from 16 residues. V lost 5 bases and J lost 0; bases outside the gene matches: 7. CDR3 nucleotide sequence: TGTGCCAGCAGTCGACAGGGATTAAGCTCCTACAATGAGCAGTTCTTC. Its translation: CASSRQGLSSYNEQFF.

This clonotype has a single count. The V and J genes are TRBV2 and TRBJ2-3; TRBD2 matches 7 bases. With V trimmed by 5 bases and J by 2 bases, 7 bases remained unmatched. The CDR3 runs 15 residues. Germline V gene sequence: CDR1 SNHLY, CDR2 FYNNEI. CDR3 sequence reads: CASSSASGNTDTQYF. CDR3 DNA: TGTGCCAGCAGTTCGGCTAGCGGAAACACAGATACGCAGTATTTT.

About this clonotype itself: The junction departs from germline at one end; a sequencing error may be responsible. The V and J genes are TRBV7-9 and TRBJ2-7, with 7 bases that match TRBD1. The germline CDR1 and CDR2 sequences are SEHNR and FQNEAQ (reference sequence). The CDR3 is 14 amino acids. The CDR3 loop reads CASSVDRASFEQYF. The CDR3 DNA sequence: TGTGCCAGCAGCGTAGACAGGGCCTCCTTCGAGCAGTACTTC.

The V call is TRBV24-1, the J call TRBJ2-3, with D uncertain. CDR1 is KGHDR and CDR2 is SFDVKD in the germline V gene. CDR3 length: 12 amino acids. Trimming stripped 6 bases from V and 4 bases from J, with 7 bases between. The CDR3, as DNA: TGTGCCACCAGTATCTCGGCAGATACGCAGTATTTT. Protein product: CATSISADTQYF.

This chain connects TRBV3-1 to TRBJ1-4, with 7 bases that match TRBD1. This CDR3 contains 15 residues. CDR1 and CDR2 from the germline V gene are LGHDT and YNNKEL (reference sequence). With V trimmed by 4 bases and J by 3 bases, 5 bases remained unmatched. This CDR3 reads CASSPTGTANEKLFF. The CDR3 DNA reads as TGTGCCAGCAGCCCAACCGGGACAGCTAATGAAAAACTGTTTTTT.

This clonotype was seen only a few times. V gene TRBV12-3 or TRBV12-4 combines with J gene TRBJ1-4, with TRBD1 as a possible D gene (6 bases). This CDR3 spans 14 amino acids. The germline V and J ends were trimmed by 6 bases and 8 bases, with 16 bases remaining between them. The CDR3, as DNA: TGTGCCAGCAGCCAACAGGGATTACAGGAAAAACTGTTTTTT. It yields the protein CASSQQGLQEKLFF.

This clonotype was observed a few times. CDR3 protein: CASSLAGEDEQFF. Here the CDR3 DNA reads TGCGCCAGCAGCTTGGCCGGGGAAGATGAGCAGTTCTTC. The chain employs TRBV5-1 and TRBJ2-1, with D possibly TRBD2 on 5 matching bases. Germline V gene sequence: CDR1 SGHRS, CDR2 YFSETQ. This CDR3 has 13 amino acids. V was clipped by 0 bases and J by 8 bases, with 9 bases between them.